This entry is about one T cell receptor (beta chain). The source of the sample is a study of cytomegalovirus exposure and HLA in healthy donors. Clones were sequenced by immunoSEQ multiplex PCR, and TCRdb holds only the in-frame ones, with some missing. Of some 140,000 clones in the sample, 85% to 90% were seen once. The germline V gene has CDR1 SGDLS and CDR2 YYNGEE. V lost 0 bases, J lost 9 bases, and 12 bases lay in between. This CDR3 has 13 residues. This rearrangement joins TRBV9 to TRBJ1-2; D call uncertain. This clonotype originated in a human donor in good health. The source material was PBMCs. In DNA form, the CDR3 reads TGTGCCAGCAGCGTAGCTGGGGAGGATCGCTACACCTTC. It translates to CASSVAGEDRYTF.